These 5 T cell receptor beta chains share one sample of origin, sequenced in a study of T cell repertoires in cytomegalovirus infection (dated by TCRdb to about 2019). These receptors are not linked to any known antigen. The treatment or condition label here, explained by the study, means: in vitro stimulation with specific CMV peptide epitopes to enrich CMV-specific T cells. Sequencing was performed on an Illumina HiSeq 1500. TCRdb itself trimmed the public reads at Q25 with fastp, ran MiXCR and retained productive beta chains. Each record represents a unique CDR3 protein, reported with the most common genes and DNA among its rows. For this sample there are around 430,000 distinct CDR3 sequences; roughly 43% appear just once. In total, the top ten clones hold 35% to 50% of the sample. The sample was cultured PBMCs, taken from culture after CMV antigen stimulation. Every receptor here comes from a human donor in good health (CMV status not recorded). Some clones in this sample may be carry-over from other donors' samples.

This chain connects TRBV4-1 to TRBJ2-2; D may be TRBD1 or TRBD2 (5 bases each). The V end was cut by 4 bases, the J end by 4 bases, with 19 bases between. This CDR3 spans 17 amino acids. Germline CDR1 MGHRA, CDR2 YSYEKL. This CDR3 reads CASSRWGRGLTTGELFF. The CDR3 DNA reads TGCGCCAGCAGCCGTTGGGGACGGGGATTGACCACCGGGGAGCTGTTTTTT.

J is TRBJ2-1 and V is TRBV27; a possible D gene is TRBD1 (5 bases). V lost 2 bases, J lost 7 bases, and 15 bases lay in between. CDR3 length: 15 amino acids. CDR1 and CDR2 (germline): MNHEY, SMNVEV (reference sequence). Here the CDR3 reads CASSLGTIPGNEQFF. CDR3 DNA: TGTGCCAGCAGTTTAGGAACTATTCCAGGGAATGAGCAGTTCTTC.

This clonotype occurred a few times. The V call is TRBV2, the J call TRBJ2-3; 12 bases align to TRBD2. This CDR3 comprises 15 residues. The junction had 5 bases not matched to a gene; V was cut back by 4 bases and J by 6 bases. CDR1 and CDR2 (germline): SNHLY, FYNNEI. The CDR3 bases are TGTGCCAGCAGTGCCCTGGGACTAGCGGGTGATACGCAGTATTTT. This translates into CASSALGLAGDTQYF.

This rearrangement joins TRBV6-6 to TRBJ2-3, with D maybe TRBD2 (6 bases). Trimming cost V 2 bases and J 4 bases, with 16 bases left between them. The CDR3 sequence is 16 residues long. Germline-derived CDR1 and CDR2 are MNHNY and SVGAGI (reference sequence). CDR3 amino acids: CASSYGPSEVSDTQYF. As DNA, the CDR3 is TGTGCCAGCAGTTACGGGCCTAGCGAAGTTTCAGATACGCAGTATTTT.

The J gene is TRBJ1-4, the V gene TRBV20-1, with 8 positions matching TRBD1. The CDR3 consists of 14 residues. J lost 9 bases, V lost 4 bases, and 10 bases had no gene match. Germline CDR1 DFQATT, CDR2 SNEGSKA (reference sequence). The CDR3 protein is CSATPTGVLKKLFF. The DNA for the CDR3 is TGCAGTGCTACCCCGACAGGGGTCCTGAAAAAACTGTTTTTT.